The entry below gives a single T cell receptor beta chain sequence along with its context. What it binds is unknown. The PCR used 60 Vbeta and 13 Jbeta primers. Method: immunoSEQ multiplex PCR; TCRdb's copy keeps in-frame clones and lacks some. The table lists approximately 160,000 clones, approximately 80% of them singletons, with approximately 2.4% in the top ten. This sample was taken from a study of cytomegalovirus exposure and HLA in healthy donors. Turning to the study itself: An earlier analysis found around 100 million unique TCR beta sequences from about 179 million T cells.

From germline, CDR1 is LNHDA and CDR2 SQIVND (reference sequence). V dropped 7 bases and J dropped 1 base, with 19 bases sitting between them. The CDR3 sequence is 16 residues long. Study outcomes and limitations: As a later analysis revealed, the rate of TCR association differed by HLA locus, with DRB1 most and HLA-C fewest.

Sequenced material: PBMCs. The TCR originated in a woman in her 40s in good health and CMV-seropositive. V is TRBV19 and J is TRBJ1-1, with TRBD1 as a possible D gene (5 bases). CDR3 sequence: CASKYVSGDRNTEAFF. Written as DNA, the CDR3 is TGTGCCAGTAAGTACGTGTCGGGGGATCGGAACACTGAAGCTTTCTTT.